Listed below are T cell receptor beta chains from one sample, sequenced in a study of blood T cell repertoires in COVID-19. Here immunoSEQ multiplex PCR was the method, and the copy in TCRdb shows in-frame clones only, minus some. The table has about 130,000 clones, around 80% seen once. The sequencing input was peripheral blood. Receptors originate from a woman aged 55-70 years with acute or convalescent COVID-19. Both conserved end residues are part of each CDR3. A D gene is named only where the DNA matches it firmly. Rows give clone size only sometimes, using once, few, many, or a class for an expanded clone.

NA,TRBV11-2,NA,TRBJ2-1,CASSSSRGAEQFF,TGTGCCAGCAGCTCCTCCAGGGGTGCTGAGCAGTTCTTC
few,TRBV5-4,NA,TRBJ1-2,CASSSGQLGYTF,TGTGCCAGCAGCTCCGGACAATTGGGCTACACCTTC
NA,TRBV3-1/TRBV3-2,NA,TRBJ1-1,CASSQAQGAKGEAFF,TGTGCCAGCAGCCAAGCCCAAGGGGCGAAAGGTGAAGCTTTCTTT
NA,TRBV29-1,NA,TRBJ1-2,CSVGGGNMYRDDYGYTF,TGCAGCGTTGGGGGGGGGAACATGTACAGGGATGACTATGGCTACACCTTC
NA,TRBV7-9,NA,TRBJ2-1,CASSLVNEQFF,TGTGCCAGCAGCTTAGTAAATGAGCAGTTCTTC
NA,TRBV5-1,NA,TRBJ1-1,CASSRDRIYENTEAFF,TGCGCCAGCAGTCGTGACAGGATTTACGAGAACACTGAAGCTTTCTTT
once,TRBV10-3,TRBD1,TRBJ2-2,CAIRETGAGELFF,TGTGCCATCCGTGAGACAGGGGCCGGGGAGCTGTTTTTT
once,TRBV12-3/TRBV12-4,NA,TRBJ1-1,CASSQGNTEAFF,TGTGCCAGCTCACAGGGAAACACTGAAGCTTTCTTT
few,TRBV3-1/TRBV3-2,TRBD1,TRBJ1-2,CASSQGQAAYGYTF,TGTGCCAGCAGCCAGGGACAGGCCGCCTATGGCTACACCTTC
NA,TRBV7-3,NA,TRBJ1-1,CASSLKADEAFF,TGTGCCAGCAGCTTAAAGGCGGATGAAGCTTTCTTT
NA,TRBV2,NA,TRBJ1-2,CASSDYGYTF,TGTGCCAGCAGCGACTATGGCTACACCTTC
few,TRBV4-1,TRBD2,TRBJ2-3,CASSPHQLASGGWDTQYF,TGCGCCAGCAGCCCCCATCAACTTGCGAGCGGGGGTTGGGATACGCAGTATTTT
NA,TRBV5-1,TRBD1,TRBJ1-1,CASRTGGSVTEAFF,TGCGCCAGTAGGACAGGGGGTTCGGTCACTGAAGCTTTCTTT
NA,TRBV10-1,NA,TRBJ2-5,CASSEQVQETQYF,TGCGCCAGCAGTGAACAGGTTCAAGAGACCCAGTACTTC
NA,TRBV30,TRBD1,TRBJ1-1,CAWSLQGLFHTEAFF,TGTGCCTGGAGTTTACAGGGGCTGTTCCACACTGAAGCTTTCTTT
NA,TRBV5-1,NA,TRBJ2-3,CASSPEAQGFGDTQYF,TGCGCCAGCAGCCCCGAGGCGCAGGGATTCGGGGATACGCAGTATTTT
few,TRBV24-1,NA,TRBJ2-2,CATSDQNTGELFF,TGTGCCACCAGTGACCAGAACACCGGGGAGCTGTTTTTT
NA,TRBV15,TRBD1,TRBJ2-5,CATSREGGRVIMETQYF,TGTGCCACCAGCAGAGAAGGGGGCAGGGTGATAATGGAGACCCAGTACTTC
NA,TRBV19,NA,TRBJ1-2,CASSDSFYGYTF,TGTGCCAGTAGTGACAGCTTCTATGGCTACACCTTC
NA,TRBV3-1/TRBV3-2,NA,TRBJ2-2,CASSQGTGTGELFF,TGTGCCAGCAGCCAAGGAACAGGCACCGGGGAGCTGTTTTTT
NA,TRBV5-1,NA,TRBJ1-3,CASSAGRGNTIYF,TGCGCCAGCAGCGCGGGGAGGGGGAACACCATATATTTT
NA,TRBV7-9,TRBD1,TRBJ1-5,CASALWTGEQNQPQHF,TGTGCCAGCGCTTTGTGGACAGGGGAACAGAATCAGCCCCAGCATTTT
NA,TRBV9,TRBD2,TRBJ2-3,CASSPRGGGTDTQYF,TGTGCCAGCAGCCCCCGGGGGGGAGGCACAGATACGCAGTATTTT
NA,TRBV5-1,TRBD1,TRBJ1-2,CASSPQGVGYGYTF,TGCGCCAGCAGTCCACAGGGGGTCGGGTATGGCTACACCTTC
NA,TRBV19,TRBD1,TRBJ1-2,CASSMGDRHYGYTF,TGTGCCAGTAGTATGGGGGACAGGCACTATGGCTACACCTTC
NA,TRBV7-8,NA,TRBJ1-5,CASSSEAFYSNQPQHF,TGTGCCAGCAGCTCCGAAGCTTTTTATAGCAATCAGCCCCAGCATTTT
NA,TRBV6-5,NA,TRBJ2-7,CASFSSSNEQYF,TGTGCCAGCTTTTCTAGCTCCAACGAGCAGTACTTC
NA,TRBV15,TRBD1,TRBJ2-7,CATTEIGTGYEQYF,TGTGCCACCACGGAGATCGGGACAGGGTACGAGCAGTACTTC